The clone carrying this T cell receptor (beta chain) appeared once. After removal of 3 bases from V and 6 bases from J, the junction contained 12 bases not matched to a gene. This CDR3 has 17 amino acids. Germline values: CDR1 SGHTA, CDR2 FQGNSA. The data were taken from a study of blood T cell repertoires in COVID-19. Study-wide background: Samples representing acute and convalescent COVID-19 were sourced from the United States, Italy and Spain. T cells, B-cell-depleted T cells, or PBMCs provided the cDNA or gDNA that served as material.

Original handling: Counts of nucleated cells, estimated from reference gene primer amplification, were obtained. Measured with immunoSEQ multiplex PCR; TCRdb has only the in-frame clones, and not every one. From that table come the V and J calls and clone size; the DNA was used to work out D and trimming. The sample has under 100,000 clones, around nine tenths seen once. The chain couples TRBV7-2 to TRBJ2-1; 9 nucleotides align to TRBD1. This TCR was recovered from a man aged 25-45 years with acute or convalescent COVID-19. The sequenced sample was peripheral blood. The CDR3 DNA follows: TGTGCCAGCAGCTTCCAGACAGGGGGTTTCTATGGCAATGAGCAGTTCTTC. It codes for CASSFQTGGFYGNEQFF.